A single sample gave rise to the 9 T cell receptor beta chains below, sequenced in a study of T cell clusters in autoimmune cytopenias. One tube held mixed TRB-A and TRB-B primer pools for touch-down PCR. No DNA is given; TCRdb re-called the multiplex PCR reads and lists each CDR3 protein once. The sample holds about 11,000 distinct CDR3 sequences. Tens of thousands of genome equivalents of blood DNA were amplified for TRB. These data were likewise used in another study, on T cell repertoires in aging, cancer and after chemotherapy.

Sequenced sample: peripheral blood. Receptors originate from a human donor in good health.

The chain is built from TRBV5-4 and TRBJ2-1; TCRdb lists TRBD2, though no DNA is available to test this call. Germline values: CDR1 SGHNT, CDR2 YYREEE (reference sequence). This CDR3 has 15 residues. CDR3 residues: CASSSSGGSYNEQFF.

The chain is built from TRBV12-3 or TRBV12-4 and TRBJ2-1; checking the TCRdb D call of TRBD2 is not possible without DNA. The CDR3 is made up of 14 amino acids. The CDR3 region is CASKGLAGVNEQFF.

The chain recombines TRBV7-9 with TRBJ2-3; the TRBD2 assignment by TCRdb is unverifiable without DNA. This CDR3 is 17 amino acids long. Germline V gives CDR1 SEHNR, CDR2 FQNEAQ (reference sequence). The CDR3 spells CASSPRGGGGFTDTQYF. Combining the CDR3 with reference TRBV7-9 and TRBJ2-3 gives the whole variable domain DTGVSQNPRHKITKRGQNVTFRCDPISEHNRLYWYRQTLGQGPEFLTYFQNEAQLEKSRLLSDRFSAERPKGSFSTLEIQRTEQGDSAMYLCASSPRGGGGFTDTQYFGPGTRLTVL.

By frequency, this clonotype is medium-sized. CDR3 in amino acids: CASSPRASDLNSPLHF. The gene calls are TRBV7-9 and TRBJ1-6. The length of the CDR3 is 16 residues. Per germline, CDR1 SEHNR and CDR2 FQNEAQ (reference sequence).

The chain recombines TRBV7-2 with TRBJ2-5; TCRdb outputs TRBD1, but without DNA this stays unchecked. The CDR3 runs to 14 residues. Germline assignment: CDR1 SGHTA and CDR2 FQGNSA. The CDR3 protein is CASSSGRDRETQYF.

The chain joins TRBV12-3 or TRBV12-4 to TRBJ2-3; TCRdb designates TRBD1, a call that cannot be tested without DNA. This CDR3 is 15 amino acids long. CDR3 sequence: CASKERGGASDTQYF.

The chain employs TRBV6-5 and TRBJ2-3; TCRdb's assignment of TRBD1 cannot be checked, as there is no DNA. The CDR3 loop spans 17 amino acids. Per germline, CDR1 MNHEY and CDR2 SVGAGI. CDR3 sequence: CASSYSNSAGVGDTQYF.

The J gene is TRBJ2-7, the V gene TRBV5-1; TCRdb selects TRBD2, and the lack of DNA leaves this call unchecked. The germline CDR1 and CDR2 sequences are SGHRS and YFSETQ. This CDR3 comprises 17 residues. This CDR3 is CASSWDRGSSGDWEQYF.

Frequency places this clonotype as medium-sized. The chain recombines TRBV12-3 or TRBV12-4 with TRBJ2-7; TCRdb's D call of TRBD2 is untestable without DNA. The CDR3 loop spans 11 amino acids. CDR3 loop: CASSQEDEQYF.